The 11 T cell receptor beta chains below were found in one sample sequenced in a study of blood T cells in healthy people across ages. For the second PCR, which ran for 7 to 11 cycles, a sample-barcoded 5' primer and a J-beta primer mix were used. TCRdb ran MiXCR on the 5' RACE reads and lists one entry per CDR3 protein. The sample shows 1.5 million to 2 million distinct CDR3 sequences, under 30% of them seen only once. Sequenced: blood. The receptor set was obtained from a woman in her twenties or thirties in good health.

The rearrangement uses TRBV20-1 and TRBJ2-1, with 7 bases that match TRBD2. The germline V gene encodes CDR1 DFQATT and CDR2 SNEGSKA (reference sequence). This CDR3 spans 20 amino acids. The CDR3 DNA reads as TGCCCCAGAGGGGCAGGGTGGGCTGGCGGGAGTTATAGCTCCTACAATGAGCAGTTCTTC. It specifies CPRGAGWAGGSYSSYNEQFF.

This clonotype appeared a few times. The rearrangement links TRBV21-1 to TRBJ2-3; the table names TRBD1, a call not compared with the DNA. TRBV21-1 corresponds to a pseudogene. This CDR3 contains 16 residues. CDR3 sequence (DNA): TGTGCCAGCAGCGCAGGCGGACAGGGCCTCCCAGATACGCAGTATTTT. Protein product: CASSAGGQGLPDTQYF.

This clonotype was counted at least ten times. The genes are TRBV27 and TRBJ2-2; possibly TRBD2 for D (6 bases). Germline V lookup: CDR1 MNHEY, CDR2 SMNVEV (reference sequence). The CDR3 has 15 amino acids. Trimming took 3 bases from V and 5 from J, leaving 13 bases between them. The DNA of the CDR3 is TGTGCCAGCAGTTTGAACGGGGGACGGACCGGGGAGCTGTTTTTT. Its translation is CASSLNGGRTGELFF.

This clonotype was seen repeatedly, ten times or more. The chain joins TRBV6-2 or TRBV6-3 to TRBJ2-4; possible D gene TRBD1, 5 bases. With 6 bases removed from V and 0 bases from J, the gap between germline ends came to 12 bases. Germline values: CDR1 MNHEY, CDR2 SVGEGT. There are 15 residues in the CDR3. For the CDR3, the DNA is TGTGCCAGCAGACAACAGGATCTAGCCAAAAACATTCAGTACTTC. Its translation is CASRQQDLAKNIQYF.

This clonotype was recorded many times. J is TRBJ1-2 and V is TRBV11-1; D remains ambiguous. CDR3 size: 12 residues. Trimming removed 6 bases from V and 0 bases from J, with 5 bases in between. Germline V gives CDR1 SGHAT, CDR2 FQDESV (reference sequence). CDR3 bases: TGTGCCAGCAGATCTTCTAACTATGGCTACACCTTC. It is translated as CASRSSNYGYTF.

This clonotype was seen at least ten times. The rearrangement joins TRBV9 to TRBJ2-1; D is unresolved. The germline V gene encodes CDR1 SGDLS and CDR2 YYNGEE. Trimming left V 0 bases short and J 7 bases short, with 8 bases between. The CDR3 contains 13 residues. This chain's CDR3 is CASSVVADNEQFF. The CDR3 DNA reads TGTGCCAGCAGCGTAGTGGCGGATAATGAGCAGTTCTTC.

This clonotype was seen a single time. The gene calls are TRBV7-2 and TRBJ2-1; TRBD1 might be the D (5 bases). The CDR3 is 14 amino acids. Trimming removed 1 base from V and 4 bases from J, with 8 bases in between. Germline loops: CDR1 SGHTA, CDR2 FQGNSA. The CDR3 is CASSLVTDYNEQFF. The CDR3 coding sequence is TGTGCCAGCAGCTTAGTGACAGATTACAATGAGCAGTTCTTC. The full variable domain, its missing parts supplied by reference TRBV7-2 and TRBJ2-1, is GAGVSQSPSNKVTEKGKDVELRCDPISGHTALYWYRQSLGQGLEFLIYFQGNSAPDKSGLPSDRFSAERTGGSVSTLTIQRTQQEDSAVYLCASSLVTDYNEQFFGPGTRLTVL.

This clonotype came up a few times. This rearrangement joins TRBV4-3 to TRBJ1-5, with TRBD1 matching over 7 bases. CDR1 and CDR2 (germline): LGHNA, YSLEER. The J segment lost 3 bases and the V segment lost 0 bases, leaving 8 bases of the junction unmatched. The CDR3 is 17 amino acids. In nucleotides, the CDR3 is TGCGCCAGCAGCCAAGACCTTTCAGGGGGAATCAATCAGCCCCAGCATTTT. Translation gives CASSQDLSGGINQPQHF.

Turning to this clonotype: One end of the junction fails to match germline, which may point to a read error. V usage is TRBV7-2 and J usage is TRBJ2-5; D is unresolved. There are 13 residues in the CDR3. The germline V gene has CDR1 SGHTA and CDR2 FQGNSA. CDR3 residues: CASSFQAIETQHF. The CDR3, as DNA: TGTGCCAGCAGCTTTCAAGCGATTGAGACCCAGCACTTC.

This clonotype showed up just once. In DNA form, the CDR3 reads TGCAGCGTTGCGACAGGGGACCCCTACTACAATGAGCAGTTCTTC. This encodes CSVATGDPYYNEQFF. This sequence joins TRBV29-1 and TRBJ2-1; 8 positions match TRBD1. Per the germline V gene, CDR1 is SQVTM and CDR2 is ANQGSEA. V lost 4 bases, J lost 3 bases, and 8 bases stayed unmatched. CDR3 length equals 15 residues.

The V and J genes are TRBV6-1 and TRBJ2-7; 8 bases match TRBD1. There are 16 residues in the CDR3. Germline CDR1 reads MNHNS; CDR2 reads SASEGT. Trimming cost V 8 bases and J 6 bases; bases outside gene matches: 18. CDR3 protein: CASPPGTGDTGPEQYF. CDR3 nucleotides: TGTGCCAGCCCCCCCGGGACAGGCGACACCGGCCCCGAGCAGTACTTC.